This TCR beta chain was retrieved from a study of control samples from healthy donors and cancer patients. Sequencing used immunoSEQ multiplex PCR; TCRdb keeps in-frame clones, though not all of them. This table has 150,000 to 180,000 clones, over 90% appearing once. The germline V and J ends were trimmed by 9 bases and 6 bases, with 15 bases remaining between them. There are 13 residues in the CDR3. The J gene is TRBJ1-5, the V gene TRBV12-3 or TRBV12-4; D call uncertain. Source material: blood. This clonotype was obtained from a man between 50 and 59 years old in good health. DNA for the CDR3: TGTGCCAGACGGGTCTCGATGGGTCAGCCCCAGCATTTT. Encoded protein: CARRVSMGQPQHF.